This TCR beta chain emerged from a study of identical twins. Study findings and constraints: The study found weaker excess twin sharing in beta out-of-frame sequences. Invariant MAIT and iNKT cells are populations that could partly confound zero-insertion analyses.

Many counts were recorded for this clonotype. The antigen is undetermined. TCRdb analysed the 5' RACE reads with MiXCR anew, one entry per CDR3 protein. The sample consists of approximately 690,000 distinct CDR3 sequences, less than 7% of them appearing once. Trimming removed 5 bases at V and 3 bases at J, with 9 bases between. This CDR3 contains 12 residues. The germline V gene encodes CDR1 DFQATT and CDR2 SNEGSKA (reference sequence). The origin of this receptor is a man aged 18 to 30 in good health. Sequencing was carried out using naive T cells sorted from blood. The V and J genes are TRBV20-1 and TRBJ2-3, with D tentatively TRBD2 (5 bases). In DNA form, the CDR3 reads TGCAGTGCTTATCGCGGGACAGATACGCAGTATTTT. It yields the protein CSAYRGTDTQYF.